This T cell receptor beta chain was sequenced for a study of CD8 T cells in ankylosing spondylitis. This CDR3 region has 13 residues. Trimming cost V 3 bases and J 5 bases; bases outside gene matches: 5. Germline V gives CDR1 SGHDT, CDR2 YYEEEE. It was by quantitative 5'-RACE with molecular barcodes that TCR beta libraries were made. Each CDR3 protein gets one entry after TCRdb re-called the 5' RACE reads with MiXCR. The repertoire holds over 400,000 distinct CDR3 sequences, with around 26% as singletons. A few counts support this clonotype. Its specificity is unknown. Study findings and constraints: Blood of patients with ankylosing spondylitis appeared to be characterized by a TCR beta motif of several highly homologous variants.

This TCR was sampled from a male donor with ankylosing spondylitis. The specimen sequenced was blood, either unsorted or a sorted T cell fraction (not recorded which). This chain uses TRBV5-6 with TRBJ2-7, with 7 bases that match TRBD1. CDR3 residues: CASSSTGTDEQYF. In nucleotides, the CDR3 is TGTGCCAGCAGCTCGACAGGGACGGACGAGCAGTACTTC.